This T cell receptor beta chain was recovered during a study of EBV T-cell therapy then PD-1 blockade in nasopharyngeal carcinoma. The repertoire was sequenced with immunoSEQ multiplex PCR; TCRdb's copy has only in-frame clones and lacks some. The sample records some 20,000 clones, roughly 84% being singletons. Treatment here: AdE1-LMPpoly-expanded autologous EBV-specific T-cell therapy followed by anti-PD-1 nivolumab. In its sample, this clone was seen a few times. Its antigen is currently unknown. Trimming cost V 5 bases and J 5 bases, with 15 bases left between them. Germline V CDR1 and CDR2: SGHVS, FQNEAQ. The CDR3 contains 14 residues.

The starting material was CD8+ T cells from blood, obtained at roughly day 35 from a patient whose treatment included autologous EBV-specific T cells and nivolumab. The V call is TRBV7-8, the J call TRBJ1-2; unclear D gene. This clonotype originated in a man aged 40-49 years with nasopharyngeal carcinoma. CDR3 in amino acids: CASSPPRALYGYTF. The CDR3 nucleotides are TGTGCCAGCAGCCCCCCGCGGGCTTTGTATGGCTACACCTTC. The full variable domain, with the rest looked up from reference TRBV7-8 and TRBJ1-2, is GAGVSQSPRYKVAKRGQDVALRCDPISGHVSLFWYQQALGQGPEFLTYFQNEAQLDKSGLPSDRFFAERPEGSVSTLKIQRTQQEDSAVYLCASSPPRALYGYTFGSGTRLTVV.